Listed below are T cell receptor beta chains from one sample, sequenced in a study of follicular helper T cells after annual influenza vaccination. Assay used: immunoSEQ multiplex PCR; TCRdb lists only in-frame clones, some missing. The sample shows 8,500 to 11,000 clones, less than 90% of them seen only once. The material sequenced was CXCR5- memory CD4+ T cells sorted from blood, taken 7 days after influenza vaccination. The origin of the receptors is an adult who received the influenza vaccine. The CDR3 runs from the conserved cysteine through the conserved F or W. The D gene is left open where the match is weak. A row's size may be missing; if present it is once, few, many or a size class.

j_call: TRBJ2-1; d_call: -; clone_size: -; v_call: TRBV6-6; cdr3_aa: CASSYSMQSYNEQFF; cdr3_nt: TGTGCCAGCAGTTACTCGATGCAGTCCTACAATGAGCAGTTCTTC
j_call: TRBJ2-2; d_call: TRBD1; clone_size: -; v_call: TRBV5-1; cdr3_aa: CASSRGQGVMNTGELFF; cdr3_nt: TGCGCCAGCAGCCGGGGACAGGGGGTTATGAACACCGGGGAGCTGTTTTTT
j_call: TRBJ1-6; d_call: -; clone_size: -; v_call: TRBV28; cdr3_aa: CASKGGGERYNSPLHF; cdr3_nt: TGTGCCAGCAAAGGGGGTGGGGAACGCTATAATTCACCCCTCCACTTT
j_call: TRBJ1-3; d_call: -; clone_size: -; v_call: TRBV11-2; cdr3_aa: CASRQRGLGNTIYF; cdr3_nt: TGTGCCAGCAGACAGCGGGGTCTTGGAAACACCATATATTTT
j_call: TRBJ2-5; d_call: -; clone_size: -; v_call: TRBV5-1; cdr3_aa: CASSLRLAQIQETQYF; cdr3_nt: TGCGCCAGCAGCTTGCGCCTAGCGCAAATACAAGAGACCCAGTACTTC
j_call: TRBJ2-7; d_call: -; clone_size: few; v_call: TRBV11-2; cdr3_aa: CASSLRQITYEQYF; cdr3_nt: TGTGCCAGCAGCTTACGACAGATTACCTACGAGCAGTACTTC
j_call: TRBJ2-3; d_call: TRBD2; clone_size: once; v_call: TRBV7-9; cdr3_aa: CASSSTRGGGDTQYF; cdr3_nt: TGTGCCAGCAGCTCCACTCGCGGGGGTGGAGATACGCAGTATTTT
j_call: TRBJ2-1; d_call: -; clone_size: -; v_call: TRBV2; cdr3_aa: CASSEGYRYNEQFF; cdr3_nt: TGTGCCAGCAGTGAAGGTTACAGGTACAATGAGCAGTTCTTC
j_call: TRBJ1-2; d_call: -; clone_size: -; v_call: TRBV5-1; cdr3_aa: CASSGTALGGYGYTF; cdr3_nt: TGCGCCAGCAGCGGCACCGCGCTGGGGGGGTATGGCTACACCTTC
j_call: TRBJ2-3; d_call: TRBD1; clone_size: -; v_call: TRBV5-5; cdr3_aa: CASTLTGIGTDTQYF; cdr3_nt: TGTGCCAGCACCCTGACAGGGATCGGCACAGATACGCAGTATTTT
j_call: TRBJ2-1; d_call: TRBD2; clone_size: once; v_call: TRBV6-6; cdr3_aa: CASSYSGGGASEQFF; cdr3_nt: TGTGCCAGCAGTTACTCTGGCGGGGGGGCATCTGAGCAGTTCTTC
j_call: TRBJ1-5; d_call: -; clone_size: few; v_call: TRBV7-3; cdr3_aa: CASSLQFDGQPQHF; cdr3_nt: TGTGCCAGCAGCTTACAATTCGACGGTCAGCCCCAGCATTTT
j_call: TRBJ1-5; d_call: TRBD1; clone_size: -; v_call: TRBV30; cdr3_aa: CAWSVQRTGSYGNQPQHF; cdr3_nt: TGTGCCTGGAGTGTACAACGGACAGGGAGTTATGGCAATCAGCCCCAGCATTTT
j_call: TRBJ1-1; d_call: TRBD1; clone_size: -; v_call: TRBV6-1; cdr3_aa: CASSERQGRTEAFF; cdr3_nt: TGTGCCAGCAGTGAAAGACAGGGGCGGACTGAAGCTTTCTTT
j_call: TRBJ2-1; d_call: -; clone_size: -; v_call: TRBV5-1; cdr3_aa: CASSSRGGYNEQFF; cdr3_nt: TGCGCCAGCAGCTCCAGGGGGGGGTACAATGAGCAGTTCTTC
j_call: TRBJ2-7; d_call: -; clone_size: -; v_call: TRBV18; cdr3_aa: CASSPRIDSLYEQYF; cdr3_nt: TGTGCCAGCTCCCCACGAATAGACAGTCTCTACGAGCAGTACTTC
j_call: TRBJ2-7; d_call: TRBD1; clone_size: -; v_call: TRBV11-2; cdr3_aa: CASSLNLDRGNTYEQYF; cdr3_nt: TGTGCCAGCAGCTTAAACCTTGACAGGGGCAACACCTACGAGCAGTACTTC
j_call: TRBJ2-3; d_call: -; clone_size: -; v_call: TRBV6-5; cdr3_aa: CASSYSAAGFTDTQYF; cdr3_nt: TGTGCCAGCAGTTACTCAGCCGCGGGGTTCACAGATACGCAGTATTTT
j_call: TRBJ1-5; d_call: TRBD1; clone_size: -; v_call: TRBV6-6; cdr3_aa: CASSVQGARSNQPQHF; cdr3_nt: TGTGCCAGCAGCGTGCAGGGGGCGAGGAGCAATCAGCCCCAGCATTTT
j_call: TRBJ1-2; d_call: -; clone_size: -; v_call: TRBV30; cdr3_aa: CAWSQGLPSEGRYTF; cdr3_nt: TGTGCCTGGAGTCAGGGGTTACCCTCCGAAGGACGCTACACCTTC
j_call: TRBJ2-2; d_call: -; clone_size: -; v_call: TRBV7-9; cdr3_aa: CASSLALGPWSGELFF; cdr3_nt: TGTGCCAGCAGCTTAGCCTTAGGACCGTGGTCCGGGGAGCTGTTTTTT
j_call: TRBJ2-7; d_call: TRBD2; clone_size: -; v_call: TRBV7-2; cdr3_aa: CASSPHSGHEQYF; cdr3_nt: TGTGCCAGCAGCCCCCATAGCGGGCACGAGCAGTACTTC
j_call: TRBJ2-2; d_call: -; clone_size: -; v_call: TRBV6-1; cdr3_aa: CASSHGGHPTGELFF; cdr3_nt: TGTGCCAGCAGCCACGGGGGACACCCCACCGGGGAGCTGTTTTTT
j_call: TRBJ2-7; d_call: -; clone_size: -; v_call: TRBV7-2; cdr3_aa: CASSSRALADYEQYF; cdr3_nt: TGTGCCAGCAGCTCCAGAGCCTTAGCGGATTACGAGCAGTACTTC
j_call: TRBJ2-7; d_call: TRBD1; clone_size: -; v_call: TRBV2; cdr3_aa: CASTLAGTGPYEQYF; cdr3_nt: TGTGCCAGCACGCTCGCCGGGACAGGGCCCTACGAGCAGTACTTC
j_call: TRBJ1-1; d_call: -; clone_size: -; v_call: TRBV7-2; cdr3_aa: CASSLGIPRRGAFF; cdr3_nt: TGTGCCAGCAGCTTAGGGATTCCGCGCCGAGGAGCTTTCTTT
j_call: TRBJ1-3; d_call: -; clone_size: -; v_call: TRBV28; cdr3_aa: CASSPPENTIYF; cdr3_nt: TGTGCCAGCAGCCCCCCGGAAAACACCATATATTTT
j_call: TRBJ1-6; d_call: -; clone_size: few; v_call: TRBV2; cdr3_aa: CASSVEGLSPLHF; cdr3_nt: TGTGCCAGCAGTGTAGAGGGTTTGTCACCCCTCCACTTT
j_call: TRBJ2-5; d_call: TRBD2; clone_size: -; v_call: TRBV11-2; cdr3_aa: CASRPPGLAEETQYF; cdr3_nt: TGTGCCAGCAGACCACCGGGACTAGCGGAGGAGACCCAGTACTTC
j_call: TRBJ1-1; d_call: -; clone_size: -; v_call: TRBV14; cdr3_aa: CASSLVTGGAFF; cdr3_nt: TGTGCCAGCAGTCTAGTGACCGGTGGGGCTTTCTTT
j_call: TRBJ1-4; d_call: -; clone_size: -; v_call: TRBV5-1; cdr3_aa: CASSLDPNEKLFF; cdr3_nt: TGCGCCAGCAGCTTGGATCCTAATGAAAAACTGTTTTTT
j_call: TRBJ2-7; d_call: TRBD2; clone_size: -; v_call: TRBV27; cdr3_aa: CASSPSGGPREQYF; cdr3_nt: TGTGCCAGCAGTCCTAGCGGGGGGCCAAGGGAGCAGTACTTC
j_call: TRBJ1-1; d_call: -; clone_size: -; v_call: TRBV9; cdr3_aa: CASSGVGTEAFF; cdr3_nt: TGTGCCAGCAGTGGGGTGGGGACTGAAGCTTTCTTT
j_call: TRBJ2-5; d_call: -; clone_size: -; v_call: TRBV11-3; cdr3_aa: CASSPVGGEETQYF; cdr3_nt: TGTGCCAGCAGCCCAGTCGGCGGGGAAGAGACCCAGTACTTC
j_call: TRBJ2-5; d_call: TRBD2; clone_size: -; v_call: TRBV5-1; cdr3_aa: CASSLARLAGEETQYF; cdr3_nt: TGCGCCAGCAGCTTGGCAAGACTAGCGGGGGAAGAGACCCAGTACTTC
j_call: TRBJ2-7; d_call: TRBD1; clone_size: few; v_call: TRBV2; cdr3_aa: CAGGQVPGEQYF; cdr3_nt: TGTGCCGGAGGACAGGTCCCGGGCGAGCAGTACTTC
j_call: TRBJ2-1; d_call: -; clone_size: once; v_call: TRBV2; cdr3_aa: CASSKGPRENEQFF; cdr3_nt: TGTGCCAGCAGCAAAGGGCCCAGGGAGAATGAGCAGTTCTTC
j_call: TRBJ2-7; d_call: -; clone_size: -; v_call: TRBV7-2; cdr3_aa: CASSLVAVSSSYEQYF; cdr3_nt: TGTGCCAGCAGCTTAGTAGCCGTCTCGAGCTCCTACGAGCAGTACTTC
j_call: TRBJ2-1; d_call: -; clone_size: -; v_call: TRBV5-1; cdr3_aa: CASSPNSFGPEQFF; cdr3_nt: TGCGCCAGCAGCCCGAACTCTTTCGGGCCTGAGCAGTTCTTC
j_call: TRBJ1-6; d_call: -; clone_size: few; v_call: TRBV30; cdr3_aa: CAWSGQTNSPLHF; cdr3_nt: TGTGCCTGGAGTGGACAAACGAATTCACCCCTCCACTTT
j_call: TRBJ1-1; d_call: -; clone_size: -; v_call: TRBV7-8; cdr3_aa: CASSMMQWGVGTEAFF; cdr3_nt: TGTGCCAGCAGCATGATGCAGTGGGGAGTAGGCACTGAAGCTTTCTTT
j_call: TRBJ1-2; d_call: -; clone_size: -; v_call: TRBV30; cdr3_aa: CAWSAILGPNLRKLSGYTF; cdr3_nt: TGTGCCTGGAGTGCCATCTTAGGCCCGAACCTCAGAAAGCTCAGCGGCTACACCTTC